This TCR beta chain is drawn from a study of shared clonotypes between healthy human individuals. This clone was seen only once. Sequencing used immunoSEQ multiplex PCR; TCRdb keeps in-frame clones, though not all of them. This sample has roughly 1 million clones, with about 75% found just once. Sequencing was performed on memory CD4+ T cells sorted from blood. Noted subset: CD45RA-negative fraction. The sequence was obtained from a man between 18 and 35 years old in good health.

CDR3 DNA sequence: TGTGCTAGTGGGACGACAGGGCCAGTGCCCCAGCATTTT. This encodes CASGTTGPVPQHF. The chain carries TRBV12-5 and TRBJ1-5, with 7 bases fitting TRBD1. The J segment lost 9 bases and the V segment lost 6 bases, leaving 8 bases of the junction unmatched. Germline CDR1 is LGHNT and CDR2 is FRNRAP. The CDR3 extends over 13 amino acids.